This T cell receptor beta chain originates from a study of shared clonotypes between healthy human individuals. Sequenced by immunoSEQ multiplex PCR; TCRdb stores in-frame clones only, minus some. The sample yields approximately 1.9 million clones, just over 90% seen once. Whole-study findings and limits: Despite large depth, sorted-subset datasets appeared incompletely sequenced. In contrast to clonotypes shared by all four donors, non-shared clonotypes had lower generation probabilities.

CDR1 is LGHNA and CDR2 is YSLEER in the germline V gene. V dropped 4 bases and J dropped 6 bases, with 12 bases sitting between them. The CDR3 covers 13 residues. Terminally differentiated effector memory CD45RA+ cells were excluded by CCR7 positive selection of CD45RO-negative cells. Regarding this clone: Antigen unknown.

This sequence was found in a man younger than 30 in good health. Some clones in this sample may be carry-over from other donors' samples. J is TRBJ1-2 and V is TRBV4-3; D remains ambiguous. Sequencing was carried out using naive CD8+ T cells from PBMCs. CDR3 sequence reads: CASSPGIDDGYTF. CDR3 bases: TGCGCCAGCAGCCCGGGGATCGATGATGGCTACACCTTC.